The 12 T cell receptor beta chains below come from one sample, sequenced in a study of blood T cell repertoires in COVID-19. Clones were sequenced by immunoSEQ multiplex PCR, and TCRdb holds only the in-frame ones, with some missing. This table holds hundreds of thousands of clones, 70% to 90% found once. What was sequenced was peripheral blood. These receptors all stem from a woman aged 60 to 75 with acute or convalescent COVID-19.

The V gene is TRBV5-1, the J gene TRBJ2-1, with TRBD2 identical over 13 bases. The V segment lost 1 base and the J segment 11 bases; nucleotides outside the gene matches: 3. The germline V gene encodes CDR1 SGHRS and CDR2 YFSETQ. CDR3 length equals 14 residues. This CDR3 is CASSLTSGRAKQFF. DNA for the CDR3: TGCGCCAGCAGCTTGACTAGCGGGAGGGCCAAGCAGTTCTTC.

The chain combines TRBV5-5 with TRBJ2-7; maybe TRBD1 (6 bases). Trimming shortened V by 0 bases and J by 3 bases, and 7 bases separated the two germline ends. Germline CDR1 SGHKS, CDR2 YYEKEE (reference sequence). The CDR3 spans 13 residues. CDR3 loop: CASSLDRVYEQYF. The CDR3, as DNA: TGTGCCAGCAGCTTGGACAGGGTCTACGAGCAGTACTTC.

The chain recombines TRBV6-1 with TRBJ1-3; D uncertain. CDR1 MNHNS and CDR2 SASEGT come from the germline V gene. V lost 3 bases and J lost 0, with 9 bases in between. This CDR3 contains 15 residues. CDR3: CASSDRSNSGNTIYF. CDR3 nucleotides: TGTGCCAGCAGTGACAGGTCCAACTCTGGAAACACCATATATTTT.

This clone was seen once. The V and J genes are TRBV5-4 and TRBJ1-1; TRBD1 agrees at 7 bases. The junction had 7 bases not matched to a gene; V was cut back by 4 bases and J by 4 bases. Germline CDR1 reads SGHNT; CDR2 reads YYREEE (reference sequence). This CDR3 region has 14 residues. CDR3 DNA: TGTGCCAGCAGCCCAGACAGGGTTGGCACTGAAGCTTTCTTT. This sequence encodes CASSPDRVGTEAFF.

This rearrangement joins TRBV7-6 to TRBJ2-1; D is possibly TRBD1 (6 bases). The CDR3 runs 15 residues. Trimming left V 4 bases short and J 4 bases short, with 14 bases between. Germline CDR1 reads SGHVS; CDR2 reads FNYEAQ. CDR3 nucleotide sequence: TGTGCCAGCAGCTCCCCCCCACAGGGATACAATGAGCAGTTCTTC. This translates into CASSSPPQGYNEQFF.

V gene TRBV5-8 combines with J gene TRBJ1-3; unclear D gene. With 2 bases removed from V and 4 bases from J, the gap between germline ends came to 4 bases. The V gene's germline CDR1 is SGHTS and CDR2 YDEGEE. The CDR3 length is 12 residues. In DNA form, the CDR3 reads TGTGCCAGCAGCTTTCTCGGAAACACCATATATTTT. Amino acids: CASSFLGNTIYF.

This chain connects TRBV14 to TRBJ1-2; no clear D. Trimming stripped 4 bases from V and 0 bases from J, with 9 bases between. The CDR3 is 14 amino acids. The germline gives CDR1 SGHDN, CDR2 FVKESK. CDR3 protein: CASSRHSTNYGYTF. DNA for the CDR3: TGTGCCAGCAGCCGGCACAGTACTAACTATGGCTACACCTTC. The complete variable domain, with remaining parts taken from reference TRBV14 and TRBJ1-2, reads EAGVTQFPSHSVIEKGQTVTLRCDPISGHDNLYWYRRVMGKEIKFLLHFVKESKQDESGMPNNRFLAERTGGTYSTLKVQPAELEDSGVYFCASSRHSTNYGYTFGSGTRLTVV.

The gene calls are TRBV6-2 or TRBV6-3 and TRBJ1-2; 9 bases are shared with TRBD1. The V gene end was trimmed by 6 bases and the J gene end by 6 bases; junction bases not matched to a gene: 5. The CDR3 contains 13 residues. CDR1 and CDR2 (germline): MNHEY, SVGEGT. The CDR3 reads CASSRGQGNGYTF. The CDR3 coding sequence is TGTGCCAGCAGCCGGGGACAGGGTAATGGCTACACCTTC.

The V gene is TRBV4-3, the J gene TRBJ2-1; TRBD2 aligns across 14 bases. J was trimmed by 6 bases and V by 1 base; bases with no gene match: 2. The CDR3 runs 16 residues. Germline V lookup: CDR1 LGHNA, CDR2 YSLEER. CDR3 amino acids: CASSQVTSGGANEQFF. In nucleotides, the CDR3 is TGCGCCAGCAGCCAAGTGACTAGCGGGGGGGCCAATGAGCAGTTCTTC.

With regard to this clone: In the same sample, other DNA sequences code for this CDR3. The CDR3 reads CASSENRVSNQPQHF. CDR3 DNA: TGTGCCAGCAGTGAAAACCGGGTTAGCAATCAGCCCCAGCATTTT. V is TRBV2 and J is TRBJ1-5; D unclear. The germline CDR1 and CDR2 sequences are SNHLY and FYNNEI. Trimming left V 2 bases short and J 0 bases short, with 8 bases between. CDR3 length: 15 amino acids.

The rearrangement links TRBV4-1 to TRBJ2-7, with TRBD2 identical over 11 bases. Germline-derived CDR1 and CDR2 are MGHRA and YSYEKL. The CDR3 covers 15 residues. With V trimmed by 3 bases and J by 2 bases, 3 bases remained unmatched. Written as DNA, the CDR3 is TGCGCCAGCAGCCATAGCGGGGGGGAGCCCTACGAGCAGTACTTC. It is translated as CASSHSGGEPYEQYF.

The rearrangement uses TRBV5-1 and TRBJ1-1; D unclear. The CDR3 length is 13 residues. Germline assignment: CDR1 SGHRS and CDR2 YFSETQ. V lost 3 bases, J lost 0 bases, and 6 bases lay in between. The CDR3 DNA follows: TGCGCCAGCAGCTCCAGTATGAACACTGAAGCTTTCTTT. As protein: CASSSSMNTEAFF. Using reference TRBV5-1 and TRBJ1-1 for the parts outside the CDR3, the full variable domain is KAGVTQTPRYLIKTRGQQVTLSCSPISGHRSVSWYQQTPGQGLQFLFEYFSETQRNKGNFPGRFSGRQFSNSRSEMNVSTLELGDSALYLCASSSSMNTEAFFGQGTRLTVV.